One and the same sample provided the 13 T cell receptor beta chains below, sequenced in a study of T cells expressing NK-cell markers. TCRdb reprocessed the 5' RACE reads, with one entry per CDR3 protein and no DNA. This sample's table reports about 260,000 distinct CDR3 sequences. Sequences were obtained from blood T cells: a sorted CD56 or NKG2C T cell subset, CD4+ or CD8+ T cells, or bulk PBMC T cells (not recorded which). The receptors come from a man younger than 35 in good health.

The chain uses TRBV5-4 and TRBJ2-1; TCRdb selects TRBD1, and the lack of DNA leaves this call unchecked. CDR1 is SGHNT, CDR2 YYREEE, per germline (reference sequence). The CDR3 is made up of 19 amino acids. The CDR3: CASSLRAGYPLAGLNEQFF.

The V gene is TRBV7-6, the J gene TRBJ2-5; lacking DNA, the TRBD1 call made by TCRdb goes unchecked. Germline V gene lookup returns CDR1 SGHVS and CDR2 FNYEAQ. CDR3 size: 17 residues. The CDR3 sequence: CASSSPGQGVLTETQYF.

J is TRBJ1-1 and V is TRBV12-3 or TRBV12-4. The CDR3 runs to 14 residues. The CDR3: CASSRGRDGTEAFF.

The chain joins TRBV5-4 to TRBJ2-5. The CDR3 has 13 residues. Germline CDR1 reads SGHNT; CDR2 reads YYREEE (reference sequence). CDR3 amino acids: CASSLMMGETQYF. Together with reference TRBV5-4 and TRBJ2-5, the CDR3 gives the full variable domain: ETGVTQSPTHLIKTRGQQVTLRCSSQSGHNTVSWYQQALGQGPQFIFQYYREEENGRGNFPPRFSGLQFPNYSSELNVNALELDDSALYLCASSLMMGETQYFGPGTRLLVL.

The chain combines TRBV5-4 with TRBJ2-5. The CDR3 is 16 residues long. Germline-derived CDR1 and CDR2 are SGHNT and YYREEE (reference sequence). CDR3 in amino acids: CASTPSANGYQETQYF.

This chain joins TRBV29-1 and TRBJ2-1. Germline values: CDR1 SQVTM, CDR2 ANQGSEA. This CDR3 is 14 amino acids long. The CDR3 sequence: CSVGERNLYNEQFF.

The chain is built from TRBV10-3 and TRBJ2-1; TCRdb reports TRBD2, a call that lacks DNA to check it against. This CDR3 comprises 17 residues. CDR1 and CDR2 from the germline V gene are ENHRY and SYGVKD. The CDR3 loop is CAISERTSGRNYNEQFF.

The chain uses TRBV5-4 and TRBJ2-7; the D call of TRBD2 rests on TCRdb alone, since no DNA is present to check it. CDR1 and CDR2 from the germline V gene are SGHNT and YYREEE (reference sequence). CDR3 length: 15 amino acids. CDR3 sequence reads: CASSLGGSPSYEQYF.

V usage is TRBV11-2 and J usage is TRBJ2-1; as DNA is missing, the TRBD2 call by TCRdb cannot be tested. Germline CDR1 and CDR2: SGHAT and FQNNGV. The CDR3 is 18 amino acids. This CDR3 reads CASSLRTSGEGRYNEQFF.

The rearrangement links TRBV6-5 to TRBJ2-7; TCRdb gives TRBD2 as the D gene, but with no DNA this cannot be confirmed. The CDR3 is 16 residues long. Germline CDR1 and CDR2: MNHEY and SVGAGI. CDR3 residues: CASSYTHKAGVNEQYF.

The chain employs TRBV10-3 and TRBJ1-3. The germline gives CDR1 ENHRY, CDR2 SYGVKD. The CDR3 spans 11 residues. This CDR3 reads CAIIDGNTIYF.

CDR3 in amino acids: CASIPLRSGRSGELFF. V gene TRBV7-9 combines with J gene TRBJ2-2; no DNA is available, so the TRBD2 call from TCRdb remains unchecked. Germline loops: CDR1 SEHNR, CDR2 FQNEAQ (reference sequence). The CDR3 totals 16 residues.

The chain links TRBV12-3 or TRBV12-4 to TRBJ2-3. The CDR3 runs to 13 residues. CDR3: CASSLVRSDTQYF.